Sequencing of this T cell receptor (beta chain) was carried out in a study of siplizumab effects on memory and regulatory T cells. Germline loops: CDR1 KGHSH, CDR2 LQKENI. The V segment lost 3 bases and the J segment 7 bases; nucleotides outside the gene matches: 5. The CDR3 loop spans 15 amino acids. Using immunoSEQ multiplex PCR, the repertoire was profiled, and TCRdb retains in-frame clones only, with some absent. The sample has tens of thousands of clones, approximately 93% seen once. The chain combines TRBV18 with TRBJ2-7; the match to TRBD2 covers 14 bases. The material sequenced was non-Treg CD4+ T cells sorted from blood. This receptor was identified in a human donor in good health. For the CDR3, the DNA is TGTGCCAGCTCACCGGGACTAGCGGGAGATCTGGAGCAGTACTTC. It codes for CASSPGLAGDLEQYF.